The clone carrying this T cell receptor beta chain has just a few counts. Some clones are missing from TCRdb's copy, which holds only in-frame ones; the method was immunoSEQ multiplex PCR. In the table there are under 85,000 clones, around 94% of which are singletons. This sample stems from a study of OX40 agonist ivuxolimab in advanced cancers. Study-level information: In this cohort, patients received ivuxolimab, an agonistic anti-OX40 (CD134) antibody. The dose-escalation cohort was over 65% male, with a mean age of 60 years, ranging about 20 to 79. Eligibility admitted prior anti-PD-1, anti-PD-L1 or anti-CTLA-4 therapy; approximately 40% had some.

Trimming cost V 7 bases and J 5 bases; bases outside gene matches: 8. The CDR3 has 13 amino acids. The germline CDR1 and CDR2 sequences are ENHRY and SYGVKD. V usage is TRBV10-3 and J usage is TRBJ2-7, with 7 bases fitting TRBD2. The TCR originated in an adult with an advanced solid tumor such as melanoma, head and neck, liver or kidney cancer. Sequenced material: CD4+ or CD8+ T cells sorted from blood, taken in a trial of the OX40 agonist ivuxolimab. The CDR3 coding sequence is TGTGCCATCAAACGGGGGGAGGGCCACGAGCAGTACTTC. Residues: CAIKRGEGHEQYF.